A single sample is the source of the 24 T cell receptor beta chains below, sequenced in a study of CD8+ T cells in alopecia areata (dated by TCRdb to the late 2010s). The time point label for this specimen denotes: baseline before oral tofacitinib. Library method: the immunoSEQ multiplex PCR assay. RNA was extracted from all samples and reverse transcribed into cDNA as template for TCR sequencing. Drawn from immuneACCESS, this table holds only the in-frame rearrangements with V and J called that TCRdb kept. Clones are partly lost; checked studies trace under half to an unresolved V gene and leave the rest unexplained. This sample holds around 50,000 clones; 96% were observed only once. Clones ranked in the top ten supply 25% to 30% of the sample. The sample consisted of CD8+ T cells sorted from blood, taken at week 0. The receptors derive from a human donor with alopecia areata.

The chain carries TRBV5-1 and TRBJ2-3; perhaps TRBD2 as D (5 bases). V lost 0 bases, J lost 0 bases, and 14 bases lay in between. The CDR3 is made up of 17 amino acids. The germline CDR1 and CDR2 sequences are SGHRS and YFSETQ. CDR3 sequence (DNA): TGCGCCAGCAGCTTGGGAATTTTGGACTCGAGCACAGATACGCAGTATTTT. This encodes CASSLGILDSSTDTQYF. Full variable domain (remainder filled in from reference TRBV5-1 and TRBJ2-3): KAGVTQTPRYLIKTRGQQVTLSCSPISGHRSVSWYQQTPGQGLQFLFEYFSETQRNKGNFPGRFSGRQFSNSRSEMNVSTLELGDSALYLCASSLGILDSSTDTQYFGPGTRLTVL.

The rearrangement links TRBV27 to TRBJ2-3; TRBD1 agrees at 9 bases. Germline V gene sequence: CDR1 MNHEY, CDR2 SMNVEV (reference sequence). The CDR3 covers 15 residues. Trimming cost V 1 base and J 5 bases; bases outside gene matches: 4. CDR3 residues: CASSLLQGAGDTQYF. The CDR3 DNA reads TGTGCCAGCAGTTTATTACAGGGGGCGGGAGATACGCAGTATTTT.

The chain couples TRBV6-5 to TRBJ2-5, with D perhaps matching TRBD1 (5 bases). Germline V gives CDR1 MNHEY, CDR2 SVGAGI. V was shortened by 7 bases and J by 3 bases, with 9 bases between the two germline ends. This CDR3 comprises 12 residues. The CDR3: CASTRAKETQYF. The CDR3 coding sequence is TGTGCCAGCACCAGGGCTAAAGAGACCCAGTACTTC.

The chain combines TRBV11-2 with TRBJ2-5; 7 bases are shared with TRBD1. This CDR3 is 13 amino acids long. Germline loops: CDR1 SGHAT, CDR2 FQNNGV. Losses at the gene ends were 6 bases for V and 3 bases for J; bases not matched to a gene: 4. CDR3 residues: CASRPTGEETQYF. The CDR3 bases are TGTGCCAGCAGACCTACAGGGGAAGAGACCCAGTACTTC. The full variable domain, rest sourced from reference TRBV11-2 and TRBJ2-5, is EAGVAQSPRYKIIEKRQSVAFWCNPISGHATLYWYQQILGQGPKLLIQFQNNGVVDDSQLPKDRFSAERLKGVDSTLKIQPAKLEDSAVYLCASRPTGEETQYFGPGTRLLVL.

J is TRBJ2-1 and V is TRBV6-5; 8 bases map to TRBD2. Trimming at V came to 2 bases and at J to 15 bases, leaving 9 bases not matched to a gene. The CDR3 extends over 13 amino acids. Germline CDR1 MNHEY, CDR2 SVGAGI. CDR3 region: CASSYGTGGLRFF. The CDR3 DNA is TGTGCCAGCAGTTACGGGACGGGGGGGCTCCGGTTCTTC.

The chain has TRBV4-2 and TRBJ2-7, with TRBD1 identical over 8 bases. The CDR3 runs 16 residues. V was clipped by 4 bases and J by 2 bases; unmatched bases: 10. The germline gives CDR1 LGHNA, CDR2 YNFKEQ. CDR3 sequence (DNA): TGTGCCAGCAGCCTCGAGGGGCAGGGGGCAGCCTACGAGCAGTACTTC. This encodes CASSLEGQGAAYEQYF.

The V call is TRBV6-6, the J call TRBJ1-1, with D possibly being TRBD1 (6 bases). Germline CDR1 reads MNHNY; CDR2 reads SVGAGI (reference sequence). The CDR3 runs 14 residues. Deletions cut 2 bases from V and 2 bases from J, with 9 bases between. In nucleotides, the CDR3 is TGTGCCAGCAGTTACAGGACAGTTAACACTGAAGCTTTCTTT. Amino acid sequence: CASSYRTVNTEAFF.

Concerning this clone: The junction shows a germline mismatch at one end, possibly a read error. This rearrangement joins TRBV4-1 to TRBJ2-5; 11 nucleotides align to TRBD2. Germline assignment: CDR1 MGHRA and CDR2 YSYEKL. CDR3 length equals 16 residues. CDR3 DNA sequence: TGCGCCAGCAGACAAGGCCCTAGCGGGGGGATGGAGACCCAGTACTTC. Translation: CASRQGPSGGMETQYF.

V gene TRBV7-9 combines with J gene TRBJ2-1; D ambiguous. CDR1 and CDR2 from the germline V gene are SEHNR and FQNEAQ (reference sequence). There are 12 residues in the CDR3. Trimming cost V 1 base and J 12 bases, with 10 bases left between them. The chain's CDR3 is CASSLGPPGQFF. CDR3 in DNA: TGTGCCAGCAGCTTAGGGCCCCCGGGGCAGTTCTTC.

V and J are TRBV4-3 and TRBJ1-2; D is perhaps TRBD1 (5 bases). The CDR3 extends over 16 amino acids. Germline V gene lookup returns CDR1 LGHNA and CDR2 YSLEER. The V end was cut by 0 bases, the J end by 6 bases, with 17 bases between. This CDR3 is CASSQDWGRGVDGYTF. The CDR3 DNA is TGCGCCAGCAGCCAAGATTGGGGACGGGGGGTAGATGGCTACACCTTC.

V gene TRBV27 combines with J gene TRBJ1-2; tentatively, D is TRBD1 (5 bases). With 2 bases removed from V and 4 bases from J, the gap between germline ends came to 14 bases. The CDR3 length is 15 residues. Germline CDR1 reads MNHEY; CDR2 reads SMNVEV (reference sequence). The CDR3 coding sequence is TGTGCCAGCAGTTTAAGTCAGGGAACTGTCTATGGCTACACCTTC. This sequence encodes CASSLSQGTVYGYTF.

The genes are TRBV25-1 and TRBJ2-2; D is unclear. CDR1 is MGHDK and CDR2 is SYGVNS in the germline V gene. Trimming cost V 5 bases and J 1 base, with 2 bases left between them. The CDR3 runs 12 residues. CDR3 loop: CASSQNTGELFF. The CDR3 bases are TGTGCCAGCAGTCAGAACACCGGGGAGCTGTTTTTT.

This chain connects TRBV19 to TRBJ1-2; 10 bases match TRBD1. CDR3 length equals 15 residues. V lost 7 bases to trimming and J lost 8 bases; unmatched junction nucleotides: 13. CDR1 is LNHDA, CDR2 SQIVND, per germline (reference sequence). In nucleotides, the CDR3 is TGTGCCAGTACCCTCCTTCTGGGACAGGGGAGCGGCTACACCTTC. The encoded protein is CASTLLLGQGSGYTF.

V is TRBV7-2 and J is TRBJ2-7, with unresolved D. Germline-derived CDR1 and CDR2 are SGHTA and FQGNSA. The CDR3 contains 15 residues. Trimming removed 4 bases from V and 4 bases from J, with 17 bases in between. The CDR3 reads CASSYYLAVGYEQYF. The CDR3 region has the DNA TGTGCCAGCAGCTACTACCTCGCTGTTGGGTACGAGCAGTACTTC.

This clone was detected only a few times. The rearrangement links TRBV6-6 to TRBJ2-7; 7 nucleotides agree with TRBD1. Germline V lookup: CDR1 MNHNY, CDR2 SVGAGI (reference sequence). The CDR3 has 15 amino acids. V trimming: 5 bases; J trimming: 2 bases; junction bases outside the gene matches: 9. CDR3 sequence (DNA): TGTGCCAGCAGTGCCTCGGGACAGCGAGCCTACGAGCAGTACTTC. This translates into CASSASGQRAYEQYF.

The rearrangement links TRBV7-9 to TRBJ1-1; D is undetermined. The germline CDR1 and CDR2 sequences are SEHNR and FQNEAQ (reference sequence). This CDR3 is built from 12 residues. V lost 5 bases to trimming and J lost 7 bases, with 11 bases between them. The CDR3 DNA reads as TGTGCCAGCAGCCTGAGCGGGCTTGAAGCTTTCTTT. Translated: CASSLSGLEAFF.

The chain recombines TRBV7-8 with TRBJ2-3; tentative D call: TRBD2 (7 bases). The germline CDR1 and CDR2 sequences are SGHVS and FQNEAQ. The CDR3 loop spans 16 amino acids. The V end was cut by 3 bases, the J end by 4 bases, with 17 bases between. The CDR3 sequence: CASSFGGRGLADTQYF. CDR3 nucleotides: TGTGCCAGCAGCTTCGGGGGGCGGGGCCTCGCAGATACGCAGTATTTT.

The chain carries TRBV19 and TRBJ2-1; D unclear. This CDR3 contains 15 residues. Germline lookup yields CDR1 LNHDA and CDR2 SQIVND (reference sequence). The ends were cut back, 3 bases at V and 4 bases at J, with 13 bases in the middle. The CDR3 loop is CASSIAEQFYNEQFF. The CDR3 DNA reads as TGTGCCAGTAGTATCGCGGAACAGTTTTACAATGAGCAGTTCTTC. Looking up the rest from reference TRBV19 and TRBJ2-1 gives the full variable domain: DGGITQSPKYLFRKEGQNVTLSCEQNLNHDAMYWYRQDPGQGLRLIYYSQIVNDFQKGDIAEGYSVSREKKESFPLTVTSAQKNPTAFYLCASSIAEQFYNEQFFGPGTRLTVL.

The chain links TRBV10-3 to TRBJ2-7, with a possible D match to TRBD1 (6 bases). The CDR3 is made up of 17 amino acids. The germline CDR1 and CDR2 sequences are ENHRY and SYGVKD. The V gene lost 2 bases and the J gene lost 2 bases, with 19 bases spanning the gap. The CDR3 loop is CAISERIPGQLTYEQYF. The CDR3 nucleotides read TGTGCCATCAGTGAGAGGATACCCGGACAGCTAACCTACGAGCAGTACTTC.

This clone was recorded once. The chain links TRBV27 to TRBJ2-3, with a tentative D call TRBD2 (6 bases). Germline CDR1 is MNHEY and CDR2 is SMNVEV (reference sequence). The CDR3 totals 16 residues. CDR3: CDYPGLTNWGTDTQYF. The DNA for the CDR3 is TGTGACTACCCGGGACTGACTAACTGGGGCACAGATACGCAGTATTTT.

The chain couples TRBV29-1 to TRBJ2-3, with D maybe TRBD2 (5 bases). V was pared by 7 bases and J by 0 bases, with 17 bases between. This CDR3 spans 15 amino acids. Germline V gives CDR1 SQVTM, CDR2 ANQGSEA. The chain's CDR3 is CSANSGVPSTDTQYF. CDR3 in DNA: TGCAGCGCGAACTCCGGGGTGCCTAGCACAGATACGCAGTATTTT.

V usage is TRBV27 and J usage is TRBJ2-3; D not certain. Trimming pared 6 bases from V and 1 base from J, leaving 14 bases between. Germline CDR1 reads MNHEY; CDR2 reads SMNVEV (reference sequence). CDR3 length: 15 amino acids. CDR3: CASRLYQFGTDTQYF. CDR3 sequence (DNA): TGTGCCAGCAGGCTGTATCAGTTTGGCACAGATACGCAGTATTTT.

The chain links TRBV10-3 to TRBJ2-1; 9 positions match TRBD1. J was trimmed by 4 bases and V by 9 bases; bases with no gene match: 4. Germline V gives CDR1 ENHRY, CDR2 SYGVKD. This CDR3 spans 13 amino acids. CDR3 nucleotides: TGTGCCATTGGACAGGGGCTTTACAATGAGCAGTTCTTC. Protein product: CAIGQGLYNEQFF.

The V call is TRBV5-1, the J call TRBJ2-7; no clear D. Per germline, CDR1 SGHRS and CDR2 YFSETQ. CDR3 length: 14 residues. The ends were cut back, 2 bases at V and 0 bases at J, with 9 bases in the middle. CDR3: CASSLGRSSYEQYF. Written as DNA, the CDR3 is TGCGCCAGCAGCTTAGGACGGTCCTCCTACGAGCAGTACTTC.